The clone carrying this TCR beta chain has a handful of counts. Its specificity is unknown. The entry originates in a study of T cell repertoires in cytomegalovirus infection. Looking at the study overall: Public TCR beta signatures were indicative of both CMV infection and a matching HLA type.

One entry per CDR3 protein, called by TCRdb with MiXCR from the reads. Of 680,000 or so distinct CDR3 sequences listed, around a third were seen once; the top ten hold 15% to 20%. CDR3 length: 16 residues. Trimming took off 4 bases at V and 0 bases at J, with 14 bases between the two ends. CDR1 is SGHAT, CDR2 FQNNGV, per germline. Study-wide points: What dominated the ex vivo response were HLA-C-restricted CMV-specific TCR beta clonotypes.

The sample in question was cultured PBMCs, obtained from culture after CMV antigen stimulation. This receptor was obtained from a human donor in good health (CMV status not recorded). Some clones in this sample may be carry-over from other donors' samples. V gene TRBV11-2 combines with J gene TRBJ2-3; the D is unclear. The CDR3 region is CASSSVLGASTDTQYF. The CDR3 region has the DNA TGTGCCAGCAGCTCGGTATTGGGCGCTAGCACAGATACGCAGTATTTT.